The rows below give T cell receptor beta chains drawn from one sample of a study of T cells in Graves' hyperthyroidism and ophthalmopathy. TCRdb ran MiXCR on the multiplex PCR reads and lists one entry per CDR3 protein. The repertoire holds 480,000 or so distinct CDR3 sequences, with 46% as singletons. The source material was peripheral blood or thyroid tissue (not recorded which). The receptors derive from an adult woman with Graves' disease, either hyperthyroidism or ophthalmopathy (not recorded which). CDR3s include the opening cysteine and the closing phenylalanine or tryptophan. The order of the fields is V gene, D gene, clone size, J gene, CDR3 protein, CDR3 DNA. D genes are given only for firm matches. Where a row states a size, it is once, few, many or the class of an expanded clone; other rows omit it.

TRBV13	.	.	TRBJ2-7	CASSLGAGPYEQYF	TGTGCCAGCAGTTTAGGGGCAGGCCCCTACGAGCAGTACTTC
TRBV6-1	TRBD1	.	TRBJ1-2	CASIGTGSGYTF	TGTGCCAGCATCGGGACAGGGTCTGGCTACACCTTC
TRBV10-3	.	once	TRBJ2-7	CAISNRSTYEQYF	TGTGCCATCAGCAACAGGTCCACCTACGAGCAGTACTTC
TRBV6-1	TRBD1	many	TRBJ1-1	CASSDTGGSNTEAFF	TGTGCCAGCAGTGACACAGGGGGCTCGAACACTGAAGCTTTCTTT
TRBV29-1	TRBD1	.	TRBJ1-1	CSGTGGMNTEAFF	TGCAGCGGGACAGGGGGCATGAACACTGAAGCTTTCTTT
TRBV29-1	TRBD1	many	TRBJ2-7	CSVDQGAGGEQYF	TGCAGCGTGGACCAGGGGGCCGGGGGCGAGCAGTACTTC
TRBV15	.	.	TRBJ1-4	CASSLSTSGEKLFF	TGTGCCAGCAGCTTAAGTACCTCCGGGGAAAAACTGTTTTTT
TRBV29-1	TRBD2	many	TRBJ2-5	CSGSAGGMVETQYF	TGCAGCGGTTCAGCGGGAGGCATGGTGGAGACCCAGTACTTC
TRBV7-2	.	.	TRBJ1-2	CASSTGAATDYGYTF	TGTGCCAGCAGCACCGGGGCGGCGACTGACTATGGCTACACCTTC
TRBV18	.	few	TRBJ1-1	CASSQTTEAFF	TGTGCCAGCTCCCAAACCACTGAAGCTTTCTTT
TRBV20-1	.	.	TRBJ1-3	CSARGRLENTIYF	TGCAGTGCTAGAGGGCGACTGGAGAACACCATATATTTT
TRBV2	.	.	TRBJ1-2	CASSSLHQVYTF	TGTGCCAGCAGTTCCCTCCACCAGGTTTACACCTTC
TRBV29-1	.	few	TRBJ1-5	CSVGQKGNQPQHF	TGCAGCGTTGGACAGAAAGGCAATCAGCCCCAGCATTTT
TRBV7-6	.	few	TRBJ2-7	CASSSDVAYEQYF	TGTGCCAGCAGCTCGGACGTAGCCTACGAGCAGTACTTC
TRBV28	.	.	TRBJ2-2	CASSSFVSGELFF	TGTGCCAGCAGTTCCTTCGTGTCCGGGGAGCTGTTTTTT
TRBV9	.	.	TRBJ1-6	CASSVEGLGDSPLHF	TGTGCCAGCAGCGTAGAGGGCCTTGGGGATTCACCCCTCCACTTT
TRBV7-9	TRBD1	.	TRBJ2-7	CASRLDRGSYEQYF	TGTGCCAGCAGACTCGACAGGGGTTCCTACGAGCAGTACTTC
TRBV4-1	TRBD2	few	TRBJ2-2	CASSQALAGGSGELFF	TGTGCCAGCAGCCAAGCACTAGCGGGAGGGTCCGGGGAGCTGTTTTTT
TRBV7-2	TRBD2	.	TRBJ2-7	CASSLARSRESYF	TGTGCCAGCAGCTTAGCGCGTTCGCGGGAGTCGTACTTC